This T cell receptor beta chain was identified during a study of shared clonotypes between healthy human individuals. Measured with immunoSEQ multiplex PCR; TCRdb has only the in-frame clones, and not every one. The sample has 2,500,000 or so clones; 80% to 95% are singletons. Looked up from germline, CDR1 is SGHTA and CDR2 is FQGNSA. Trimming removed 2 bases at V and 5 bases at J, with 16 bases between. The CDR3 is 15 residues long. Regarding this clone: Its antigen is not known.

Notes on the study in general: On the whole, naive subsets had larger estimated richness than memory subsets had. The donor pool, a small one, limited the genetic and exposure-history diversity represented. Relative to their counterparts shared across all four donors, non-shared clonotypes exhibited diminished generation probabilities.

The chain has TRBV7-2 and TRBJ2-7, with a weak D call TRBD2 (6 bases). Sequencing was carried out using naive CD4+ T cells from PBMCs. Described subset: CD45RA+ positively selected. The receptor's source is a young man in good health. Some clones in this sample may be carry-over from other donors' samples. The CDR3 region is CASSLSRGMSNEQYF. The CDR3 bases are TGTGCCAGCAGCTTAAGTCGCGGGATGAGCAACGAGCAGTACTTC.